This T cell receptor (beta chain) was captured by sequencing in a study of blood T cell repertoires in COVID-19. Study information: T cells, B-cell-depleted T cells, or PBMCs supplied cDNA or gDNA.

V was cut by 4 bases and J by 7 bases, with 21 bases left in between. Looked up from germline, CDR1 is SGHKS and CDR2 is YYEKEE (reference sequence). This CDR3 is built from 16 residues. Method: immunoSEQ multiplex PCR; TCRdb's copy keeps in-frame clones and lacks some. The sample shows roughly 250,000 clones, around 88% of them seen only once. The clonotype originates from a man aged 25-45 years with acute or convalescent COVID-19. This rearrangement joins TRBV5-5 to TRBJ2-1; tentative D call: TRBD2 (6 bases). The sequenced sample consisted of peripheral blood. CDR3 residues: CASSPYIGTGGNEQFF. The CDR3 DNA sequence: TGTGCCAGCAGCCCGTACATTGGGACTGGAGGGAATGAGCAGTTCTTC. Supplemented by reference TRBV5-5 and TRBJ2-1, the full variable domain reads DAGVTQSPTHLIKTRGQQVTLRCSPISGHKSVSWYQQVLGQGPQFIFQYYEKEERGRGNFPDRFSARQFPNYSSELNVNALLLGDSALYLCASSPYIGTGGNEQFFGPGTRLTVL.